The 18 T cell receptor beta chains listed next were all sequenced from one sample in a study of control samples from healthy donors and cancer patients. The repertoire was sequenced with immunoSEQ multiplex PCR; TCRdb's copy has only in-frame clones and lacks some. The sample holds 150,000 to 200,000 clones, around 94% seen once. The sample taken for sequencing was blood. The receptors here all came from a woman aged 18-29 years in good health.

The rearrangement links TRBV9 to TRBJ2-6, with D maybe TRBD1 (5 bases). V dropped 5 bases and J dropped 0 bases, with 9 bases sitting between them. CDR3 length: 15 residues. Per germline, CDR1 SGDLS and CDR2 YYNGEE. This CDR3 reads CASSSQGSGANVLTF. The CDR3 DNA reads as TGTGCCAGCAGTTCTCAGGGCTCTGGGGCCAACGTCCTGACTTTC.

The V call is TRBV7-2, the J call TRBJ2-3; no firm D call. CDR3 size: 14 residues. Looked up from germline, CDR1 is SGHTA and CDR2 is FQGNSA. Trimming took off 3 bases at V and 1 base at J, with 8 bases between the two ends. CDR3 loop: CASSFGVGTDTQYF. In nucleotides, the CDR3 is TGTGCCAGCAGCTTCGGAGTGGGCACAGATACGCAGTATTTT.

This chain uses TRBV11-2 with TRBJ1-3; 9 nucleotides align to TRBD1. Trimming at V came to 5 bases and at J to 0 bases, leaving 14 bases not matched to a gene. Germline V CDR1 and CDR2: SGHAT, FQNNGV. This CDR3 has 19 amino acids. The CDR3 reads CASSPRQGTGIYSGNTIYF. In DNA form, the CDR3 reads TGTGCCAGCAGCCCGCGACAGGGGACAGGGATATACTCTGGAAACACCATATATTTT.

This clone appeared a single time. This chain links TRBV7-9 with TRBJ2-2; perhaps TRBD2 as D (5 bases). Germline CDR1 SEHNR, CDR2 FQNEAQ (reference sequence). With 7 bases removed from V and 3 bases from J, the gap between germline ends came to 15 bases. The CDR3 loop spans 15 amino acids. CDR3 amino acids: CASTLVAGYTGELFF. CDR3 nucleotide sequence: TGTGCCAGCACCCTCGTCGCGGGTTACACCGGGGAGCTGTTTTTT.

The chain is built from TRBV28 and TRBJ2-3, with a tentative D call TRBD2 (5 bases). The CDR3 contains 14 residues. CDR1 is MDHEN and CDR2 is SYDVKM in the germline V gene. V was trimmed by 8 bases and J by 2 bases, leaving 14 bases between them. For the CDR3, the DNA is TGTGCCAGCGGTCGGAGGATATACACAGATACGCAGTATTTT. Translating gives CASGRRIYTDTQYF.

The CDR3 loop is CASSLLHERGMDEQFF. In DNA, the CDR3 is TGTGCCAGCAGCTTGTTACACGAGCGGGGAATGGATGAGCAGTTCTTC. The rearrangement links TRBV13 to TRBJ2-1, with 7 bases aligning to TRBD2. Trimming removed 3 bases from V and 8 bases from J; junction bases left unmatched: 13. The germline CDR1 and CDR2 sequences are PRHDT and FYEKMQ (reference sequence). The CDR3 totals 16 residues.

The J gene is TRBJ2-1, the V gene TRBV7-2; 9 bases line up with TRBD1. The germline V gene has CDR1 SGHTA and CDR2 FQGNSA. After removal of 2 bases from V and 6 bases from J, the junction contained 2 bases not matched to a gene. CDR3 length: 14 amino acids. CDR3 sequence reads: CASSLLTGGNEQFF. The CDR3 nucleotides are TGTGCCAGCAGCTTACTGACAGGGGGCAATGAGCAGTTCTTC.

This chain joins TRBV7-2 and TRBJ2-1; 10 bases align to TRBD2. Trimming cost V 3 bases and J 8 bases; bases outside gene matches: 7. The CDR3 extends over 15 amino acids. Germline V gives CDR1 SGHTA, CDR2 FQGNSA. The CDR3, as DNA: TGTGCCAGCAGCTTGCTTAGCGGGAGGAGGGATGAGCAGTTCTTC. Protein: CASSLLSGRRDEQFF.

In DNA form, the CDR3 reads TGTGCCATCAGTGAGGGACAGGGAAACTATGGCTACACCTTC. It translates to CAISEGQGNYGYTF. This rearrangement joins TRBV10-3 to TRBJ1-2; 8 nucleotides agree with TRBD1. Germline values: CDR1 ENHRY, CDR2 SYGVKD. The junction had 1 base not matched to a gene; V was cut back by 2 bases and J by 2 bases. This CDR3 is 14 amino acids long.

The V gene is TRBV7-9, the J gene TRBJ1-1; 8 bases map to TRBD1. V lost 5 bases and J lost 1; bases outside the gene matches: 6. There are 15 residues in the CDR3. Germline CDR1 is SEHNR and CDR2 is FQNEAQ (reference sequence). In nucleotides, the CDR3 is TGTGCCAGCAGCCCCACCGGGACAGGGAACACTGAAGCTTTCTTT. It is translated as CASSPTGTGNTEAFF. Combining the CDR3 with reference TRBV7-9 and TRBJ1-1 gives the whole variable domain DTGVSQNPRHKITKRGQNVTFRCDPISEHNRLYWYRQTLGQGPEFLTYFQNEAQLEKSRLLSDRFSAERPKGSFSTLEIQRTEQGDSAMYLCASSPTGTGNTEAFFGQGTRLTVV.

In regard to this clone: One end of the junction does not line up with germline, which may come from a read error. The chain uses TRBV2 and TRBJ1-1; a possible D gene is TRBD1 (6 bases). In germline, CDR1 is SNHLY, CDR2 FYNNEI. This CDR3 has 16 residues. The CDR3 is CASSKADRSMNTEAFF. The CDR3 coding sequence is TGTGCCAGCAGTAAAGCGGACAGATCTATGAACACTGAAGCTTTCTTT.

The V gene is TRBV27, the J gene TRBJ1-2, with 7 bases that match TRBD1. J gave up 1 base and V 5 bases, and 13 bases lay outside the gene matches. CDR1 MNHEY and CDR2 SMNVEV come from the germline V gene (reference sequence). The CDR3 is 17 residues long. CDR3 sequence (DNA): TGTGCCAGCAGTCCCGTGACAGGGATCATAGATAACTATGGCTACACCTTC. This gives the protein CASSPVTGIIDNYGYTF.

The rearrangement joins TRBV19 to TRBJ2-3; D ambiguous. CDR3 size: 13 residues. Germline V gene sequence: CDR1 LNHDA, CDR2 SQIVND (reference sequence). Trimming pared 2 bases from V and 1 base from J, leaving 4 bases between. The CDR3: CASSILGTDTQYF. DNA for the CDR3: TGTGCCAGTAGTATATTGGGCACAGATACGCAGTATTTT.

The chain combines TRBV2 with TRBJ1-6; 11 bases align to TRBD1. In germline, CDR1 is SNHLY, CDR2 FYNNEI. This CDR3 has 15 residues. V lost 3 bases to trimming and J lost 9 bases; unmatched junction nucleotides: 4. In DNA form, the CDR3 reads TGTGCCAGCAGTGAGGACAGGGGGCGGCGTTCACCCCTCCACTTT. It is translated as CASSEDRGRRSPLHF.

This chain links TRBV5-1 with TRBJ1-1; TRBD1 agrees at 8 bases. With V trimmed by 0 bases and J by 5 bases, 3 bases remained unmatched. Per the germline V gene, CDR1 is SGHRS and CDR2 is YFSETQ. The CDR3 has 14 residues. The DNA of the CDR3 is TGCGCCAGCAGCTTGGGACAGGGGAGAACTGAAGCTTTCTTT. This sequence encodes CASSLGQGRTEAFF.

The gene calls are TRBV6-5 and TRBJ1-3, with D unresolved. The V end lost 2 bases, the J end lost 4 bases, and 0 bases lay between the germline ends. In germline, CDR1 is MNHEY, CDR2 SVGAGI. CDR3 length equals 11 residues. Here the CDR3 DNA reads TGTGCCAGCAGTTACGGAAACACCATATATTTT. Translation: CASSYGNTIYF.

This chain connects TRBV5-1 to TRBJ1-6; D is ambiguous. Trimming removed 0 bases at V and 12 bases at J, with 10 bases between. The germline gives CDR1 SGHRS, CDR2 YFSETQ. The CDR3 extends over 13 amino acids. The CDR3 sequence is CASSLEAFGPLHF. CDR3 DNA sequence: TGCGCCAGCAGCTTGGAAGCATTTGGACCCCTCCACTTT.

The chain is built from TRBV5-1 and TRBJ2-2, with no clear D. The CDR3 contains 11 residues. The germline V gene has CDR1 SGHRS and CDR2 YFSETQ. V lost 7 bases to trimming and J lost 7 bases, with 8 bases between them. The DNA for the CDR3 is TGCGCCAGCTGGAAGGGCGGGGAGCTGTTTTTT. Protein sequence: CASWKGGELFF.